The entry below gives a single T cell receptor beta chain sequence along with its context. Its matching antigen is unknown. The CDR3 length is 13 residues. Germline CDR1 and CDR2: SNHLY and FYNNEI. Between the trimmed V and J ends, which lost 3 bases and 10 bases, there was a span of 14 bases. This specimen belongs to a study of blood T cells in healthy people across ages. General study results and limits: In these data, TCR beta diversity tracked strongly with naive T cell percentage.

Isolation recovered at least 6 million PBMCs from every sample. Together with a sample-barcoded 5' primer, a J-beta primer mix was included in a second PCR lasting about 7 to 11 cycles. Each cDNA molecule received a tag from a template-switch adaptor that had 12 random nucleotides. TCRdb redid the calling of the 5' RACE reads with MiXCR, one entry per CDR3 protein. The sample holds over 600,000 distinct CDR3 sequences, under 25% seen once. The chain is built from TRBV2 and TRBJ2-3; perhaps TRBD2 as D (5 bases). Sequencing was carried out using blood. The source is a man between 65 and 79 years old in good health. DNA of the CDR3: TGTGCCAGCAGTGAGGAACGGCTAGCAGCGCAGTATTTT. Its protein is CASSEERLAAQYF.